What follows describes a single T cell receptor beta chain. Per the original data handling: The assay estimated nucleated cells by amplifying reference gene primers. The assay was immunoSEQ multiplex PCR, and TCRdb's table has in-frame clones only and misses some. D and trimming come from the DNA, and the V and J calls and clone size come from that table. The table records roughly 330,000 clones, 87% of them present only once. This entry comes from a study of blood T cell repertoires in COVID-19. Donors were grouped by their self-reported clinical history. Germline V gives CDR1 MDHEN, CDR2 SYDVKM. The CDR3 is made up of 14 amino acids. The V segment lost 2 bases and the J segment 1 base; nucleotides outside the gene matches: 1.

This TCR was recovered from a woman aged 25 to 39 who had recovered from COVID-19. The V gene is TRBV28, the J gene TRBJ2-5, with 7 bases fitting TRBD1. The specimen sequenced was PBMCs or T cells enriched from blood (not recorded which). The CDR3 bases are TGTGCCAGCAGTTTAGGGGACAGCCAAGAGACCCAGTACTTC. It codes for CASSLGDSQETQYF. Full variable domain (missing parts from reference TRBV28 and TRBJ2-5): DVKVTQSSRYLVKRTGEKVFLECVQDMDHENMFWYRQDPGLGLRLIYFSYDVKMKEKGDIPEGYSVSREKKERFSLILESASTNQTSMYLCASSLGDSQETQYFGPGTRLLVL.